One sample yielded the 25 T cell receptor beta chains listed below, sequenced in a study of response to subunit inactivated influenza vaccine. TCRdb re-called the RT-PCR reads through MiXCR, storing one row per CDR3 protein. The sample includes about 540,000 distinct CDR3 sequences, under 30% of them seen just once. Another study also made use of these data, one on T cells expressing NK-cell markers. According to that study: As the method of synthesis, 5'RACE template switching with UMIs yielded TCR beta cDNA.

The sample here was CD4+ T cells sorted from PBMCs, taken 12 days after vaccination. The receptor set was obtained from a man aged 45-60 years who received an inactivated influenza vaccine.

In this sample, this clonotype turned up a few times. The CDR3 here is CSAGLESYGYTF. DNA for the CDR3: TGCAGTGCTGGCTTAGAGTCGTATGGCTACACCTTC. This chain connects TRBV20-1 to TRBJ1-2; no clear D. The germline gives CDR1 DFQATT, CDR2 SNEGSKA (reference sequence). The CDR3 length is 12 residues. Deletions cut 5 bases from V and 5 bases from J, with 12 bases between.

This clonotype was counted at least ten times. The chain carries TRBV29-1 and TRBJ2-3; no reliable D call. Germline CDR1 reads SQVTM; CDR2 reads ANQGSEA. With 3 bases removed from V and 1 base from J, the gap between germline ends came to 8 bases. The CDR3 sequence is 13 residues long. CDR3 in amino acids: CSVERFGTDTQYF. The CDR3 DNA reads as TGCAGCGTTGAGCGTTTCGGCACAGATACGCAGTATTTT.

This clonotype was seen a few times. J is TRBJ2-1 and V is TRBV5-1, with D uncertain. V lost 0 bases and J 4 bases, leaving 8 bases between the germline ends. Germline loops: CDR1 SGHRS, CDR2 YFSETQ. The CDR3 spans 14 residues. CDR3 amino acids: CASSLEYSYNEQFF. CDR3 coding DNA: TGCGCCAGCAGCTTGGAATACAGTTACAATGAGCAGTTCTTC.

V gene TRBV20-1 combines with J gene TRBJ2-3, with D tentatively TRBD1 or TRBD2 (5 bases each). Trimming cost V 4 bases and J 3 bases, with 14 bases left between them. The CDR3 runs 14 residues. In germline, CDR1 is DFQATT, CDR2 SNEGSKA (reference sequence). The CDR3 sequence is CSATGTVITDTQYF. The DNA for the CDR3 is TGCAGTGCTACAGGGACCGTAATTACAGATACGCAGTATTTT.

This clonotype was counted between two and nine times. The CDR3 sequence: CASSSDRESLTGELFF. CDR3 nucleotides: TGTGCCAGCAGCAGCGACAGGGAAAGCCTCACCGGGGAGCTGTTTTTT. V gene TRBV6-2 or TRBV6-3 combines with J gene TRBJ2-2, with TRBD1 identical over 7 bases. The CDR3 runs 16 residues. J lost 4 bases, V lost 6 bases, and 11 bases had no gene match. Germline V gives CDR1 MNHEY, CDR2 SVGEGT.

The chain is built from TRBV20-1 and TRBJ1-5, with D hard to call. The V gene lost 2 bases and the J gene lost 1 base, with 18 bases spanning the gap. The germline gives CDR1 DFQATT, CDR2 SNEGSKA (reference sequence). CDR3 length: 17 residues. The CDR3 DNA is TGCAGTGCTAGACCTCCGGGAGGTTACGCGAGCAATCAGCCCCAGCATTTT. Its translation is CSARPPGGYASNQPQHF.

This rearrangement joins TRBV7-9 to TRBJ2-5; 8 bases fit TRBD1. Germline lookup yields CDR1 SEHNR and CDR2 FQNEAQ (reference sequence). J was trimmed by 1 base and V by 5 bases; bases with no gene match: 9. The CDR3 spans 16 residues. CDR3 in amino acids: CASSVSGGSTQETQYF. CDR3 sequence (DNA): TGTGCCAGCAGCGTTTCAGGGGGCAGTACCCAAGAGACCCAGTACTTC.

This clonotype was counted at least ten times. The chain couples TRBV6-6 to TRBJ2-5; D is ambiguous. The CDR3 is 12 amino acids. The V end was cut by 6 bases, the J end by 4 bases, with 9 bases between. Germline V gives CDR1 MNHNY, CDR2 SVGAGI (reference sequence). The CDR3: CASSPKGETQYF. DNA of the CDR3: TGTGCCAGCAGCCCAAAGGGAGAGACCCAGTACTTC.

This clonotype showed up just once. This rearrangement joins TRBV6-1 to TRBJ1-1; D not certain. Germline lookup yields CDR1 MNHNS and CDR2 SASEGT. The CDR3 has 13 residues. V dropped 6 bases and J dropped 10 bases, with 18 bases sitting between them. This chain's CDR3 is CASRRSYTESAFF. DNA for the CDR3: TGTGCCAGCAGACGTTCGTACACTGAATCAGCTTTCTTT.

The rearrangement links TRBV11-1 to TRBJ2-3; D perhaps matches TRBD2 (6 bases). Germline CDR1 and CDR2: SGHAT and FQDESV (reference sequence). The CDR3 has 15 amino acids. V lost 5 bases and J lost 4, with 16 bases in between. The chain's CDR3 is CASSRSATGADTQYF. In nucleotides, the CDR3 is TGTGCCAGCAGCCGAAGCGCAACGGGGGCAGATACGCAGTATTTT. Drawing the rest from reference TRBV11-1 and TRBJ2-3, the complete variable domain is EAEVAQSPRYKITEKSQAVAFWCDPISGHATLYWYRQILGQGPELLVQFQDESVVDDSQLPKDRFSAERLKGVDSTLKIQPAELGDSAMYLCASSRSATGADTQYFGPGTRLTVL.

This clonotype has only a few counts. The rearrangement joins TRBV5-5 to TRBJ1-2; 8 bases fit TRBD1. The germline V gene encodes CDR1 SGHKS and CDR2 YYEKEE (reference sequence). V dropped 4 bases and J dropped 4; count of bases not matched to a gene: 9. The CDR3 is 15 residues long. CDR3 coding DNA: TGTGCCAGCAGCCACGGACAGGGAGTACTCTATGGCTACACCTTC. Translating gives CASSHGQGVLYGYTF. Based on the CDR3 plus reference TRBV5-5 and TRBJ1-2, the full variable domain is DAGVTQSPTHLIKTRGQQVTLRCSPISGHKSVSWYQQVLGQGPQFIFQYYEKEERGRGNFPDRFSARQFPNYSSELNVNALLLGDSALYLCASSHGQGVLYGYTFGSGTRLTVV.

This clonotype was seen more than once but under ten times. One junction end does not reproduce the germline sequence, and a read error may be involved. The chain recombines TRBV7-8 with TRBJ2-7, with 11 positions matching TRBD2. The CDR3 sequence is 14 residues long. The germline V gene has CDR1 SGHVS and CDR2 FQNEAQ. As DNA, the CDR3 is TGTGCCAGCAGCCTAGCGGGAGGCCCCCACCAGCAGTACTTC. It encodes CASSLAGGPHQQYF.

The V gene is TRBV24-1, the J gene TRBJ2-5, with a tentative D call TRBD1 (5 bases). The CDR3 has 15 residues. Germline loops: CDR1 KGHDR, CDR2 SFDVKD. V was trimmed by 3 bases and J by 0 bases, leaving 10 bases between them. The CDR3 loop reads CATSDTSGYQETQYF. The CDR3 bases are TGTGCCACCAGTGATACCTCAGGGTACCAAGAGACCCAGTACTTC.

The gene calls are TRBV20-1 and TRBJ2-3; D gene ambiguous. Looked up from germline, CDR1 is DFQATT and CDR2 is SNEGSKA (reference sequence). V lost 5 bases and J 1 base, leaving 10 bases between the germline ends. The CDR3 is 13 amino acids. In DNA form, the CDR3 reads TGCAGTGCTGTCGTATTGGGCACAGATACGCAGTATTTT. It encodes CSAVVLGTDTQYF.

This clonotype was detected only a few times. The CDR3 here is CASSWAGRGNQPQHF. In DNA form, the CDR3 reads TGTGCCAGCAGTTGGGCAGGGCGAGGCAATCAGCCCCAGCATTTT. The chain has TRBV12-3 or TRBV12-4 and TRBJ1-5, with TRBD1 as a possible D gene (5 bases). V shed 4 bases and J shed 2 bases, with 12 bases lying between them. This CDR3 comprises 15 residues.

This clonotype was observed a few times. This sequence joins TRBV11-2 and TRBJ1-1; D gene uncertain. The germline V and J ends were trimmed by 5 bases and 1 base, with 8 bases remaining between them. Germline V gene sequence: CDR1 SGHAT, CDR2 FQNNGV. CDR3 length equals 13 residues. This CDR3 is CASSIGRNTEAFF. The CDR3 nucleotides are TGTGCCAGCAGCATCGGACGGAACACTGAAGCTTTCTTT.

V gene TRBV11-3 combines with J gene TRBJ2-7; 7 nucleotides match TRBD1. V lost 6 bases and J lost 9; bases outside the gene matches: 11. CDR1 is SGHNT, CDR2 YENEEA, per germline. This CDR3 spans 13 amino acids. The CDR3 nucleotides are TGTGCCAGCAGACAAATTACCGGGACAGTGCAGTACTTC. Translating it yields CASRQITGTVQYF.

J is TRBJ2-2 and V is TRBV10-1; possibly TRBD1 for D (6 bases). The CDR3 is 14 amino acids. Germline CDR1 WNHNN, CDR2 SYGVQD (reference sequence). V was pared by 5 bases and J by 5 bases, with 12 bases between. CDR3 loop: CASSTRTATGELFF. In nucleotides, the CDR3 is TGCGCCAGCAGTACTCGGACAGCGACCGGGGAGCTGTTTTTT.

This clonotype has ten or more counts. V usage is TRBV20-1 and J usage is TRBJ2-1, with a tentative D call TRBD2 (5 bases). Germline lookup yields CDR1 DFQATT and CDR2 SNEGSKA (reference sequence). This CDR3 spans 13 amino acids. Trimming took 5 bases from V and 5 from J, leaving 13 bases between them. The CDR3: CSALDWQNNEQFF. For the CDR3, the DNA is TGCAGTGCTTTGGACTGGCAAAACAATGAGCAGTTCTTC.

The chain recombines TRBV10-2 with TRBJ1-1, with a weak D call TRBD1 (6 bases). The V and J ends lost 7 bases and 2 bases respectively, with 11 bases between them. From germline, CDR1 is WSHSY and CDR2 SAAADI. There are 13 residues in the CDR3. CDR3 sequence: CASTGQSNTEAFF. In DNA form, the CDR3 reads TGCGCCAGCACAGGACAGTCTAACACTGAAGCTTTCTTT.

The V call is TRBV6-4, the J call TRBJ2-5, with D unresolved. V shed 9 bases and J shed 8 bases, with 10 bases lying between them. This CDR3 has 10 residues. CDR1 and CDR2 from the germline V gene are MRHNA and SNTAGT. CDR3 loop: CARCPCTQYF. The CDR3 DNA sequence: TGTGCCAGGTGCCCTTGTACCCAGTACTTC.

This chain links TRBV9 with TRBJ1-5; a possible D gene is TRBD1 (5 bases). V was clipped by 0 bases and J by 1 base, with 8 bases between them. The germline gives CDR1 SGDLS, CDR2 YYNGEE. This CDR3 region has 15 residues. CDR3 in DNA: TGTGCCAGCAGCGTAGGGTCAGGGAGCAATCAGCCCCAGCATTTT. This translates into CASSVGSGSNQPQHF.

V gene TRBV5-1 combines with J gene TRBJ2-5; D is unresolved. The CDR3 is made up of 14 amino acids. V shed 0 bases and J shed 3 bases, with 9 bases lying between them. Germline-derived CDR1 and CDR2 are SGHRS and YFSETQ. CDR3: CASSLGSGKETQYF. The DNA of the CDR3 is TGCGCCAGCAGCTTGGGTTCAGGAAAAGAGACCCAGTACTTC.

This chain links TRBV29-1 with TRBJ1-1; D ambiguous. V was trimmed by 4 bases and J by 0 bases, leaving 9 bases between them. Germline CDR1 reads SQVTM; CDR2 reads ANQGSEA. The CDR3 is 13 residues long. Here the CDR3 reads CSVVRSMNTEAFF. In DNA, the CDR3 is TGCAGCGTTGTTCGCAGCATGAACACTGAAGCTTTCTTT.

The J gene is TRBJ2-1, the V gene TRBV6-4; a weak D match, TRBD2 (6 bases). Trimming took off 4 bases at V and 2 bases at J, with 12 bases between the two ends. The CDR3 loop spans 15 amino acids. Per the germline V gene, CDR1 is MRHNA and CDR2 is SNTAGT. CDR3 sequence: CASSVEGLTYNEQFF. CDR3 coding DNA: TGTGCCAGCAGTGTGGAGGGGCTTACCTACAATGAGCAGTTCTTC.